Listed here are 2 T cell receptor beta chains from one sample, sequenced in a study of T cell responses to AZD1222 COVID-19 vaccine (dated by TCRdb to about 2021). Library construction relied on the immunoSEQ multiplex PCR assay. In TCRdb, the immuneACCESS table is reduced to in-frame sequences with V and J assigned. These tables do not hold every clone; where another copy was compared, an unresolved V gene accounts for under half, and the others remain unexplained. The table for this sample lists about 150,000 clones; roughly 88% of them were counted only once. The top ten clones comprise approximately 3.1% of the sample. The time point label, read with the paper, signifies: baseline before first vaccination. The treatment or condition label of this sample denotes: meningococcal conjugate vaccine given as trial control. The material was peripheral blood, obtained on day 0 of MenACWY control vaccination. The receptors originated from an adult in good health.

The chain has TRBV21-1 and TRBJ1-2. TRBV21-1 is annotated as a pseudogene. The CDR3 loop spans 17 amino acids. DNA for the CDR3: TGTGCCAGCAGCAAAGTAGAGACGGTCCGTTTTCACTATGGCTACACCTTC. Its protein is CASSKVETVRFHYGYTF.

V gene TRBV5-1 combines with J gene TRBJ2-1; tentatively, D is TRBD2 (5 bases). The length of the CDR3 is 15 residues. Germline values: CDR1 SGHRS, CDR2 YFSETQ. V lost 4 bases to trimming and J lost 5 bases, with 16 bases between them. The CDR3 spells CASSLRSGRNNEQFF. CDR3 bases: TGCGCCAGCAGCCTGCGGAGCGGTAGGAACAATGAGCAGTTCTTC.